A single T cell receptor (beta chain) is shown here with its context. Germline V gene sequence: CDR1 SGHTA, CDR2 FQGNSA. Losses at the gene ends were 5 bases for V and 1 base for J; bases not matched to a gene: 5. The CDR3 sequence is 15 residues long. This sample was taken from a study of control samples from healthy donors and cancer patients. Profiling relied on immunoSEQ multiplex PCR, and the TCRdb table lists in-frame clones only, not all of them. The sample lists 70,000 or so clones, roughly 86% occurring once. This clonotype was obtained from a man between 60 and 75 years old with lung cancer. Input material: PBMCs. This chain connects TRBV7-2 to TRBJ1-3; 7 nucleotides agree with TRBD1. The CDR3 here is CASSPQTGSGNTIYF. The CDR3 bases are TGTGCCAGCAGCCCTCAGACAGGGTCTGGAAACACCATATATTTT.